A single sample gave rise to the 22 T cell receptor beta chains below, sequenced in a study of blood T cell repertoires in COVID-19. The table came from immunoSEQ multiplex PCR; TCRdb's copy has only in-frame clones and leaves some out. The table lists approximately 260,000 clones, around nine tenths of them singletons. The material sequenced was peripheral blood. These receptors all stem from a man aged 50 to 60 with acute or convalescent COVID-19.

Here the CDR3 reads CASSVSGGGSGETQYF. The DNA of the CDR3 is TGTGCCAGCAGCGTATCGGGCGGGGGGAGCGGAGAGACCCAGTACTTC. The chain recombines TRBV9 with TRBJ2-5; 8 positions agree with TRBD2. After removal of 1 base from V and 4 bases from J, the junction contained 9 bases not matched to a gene. CDR1 is SGDLS and CDR2 is YYNGEE in the germline V gene. There are 16 residues in the CDR3.

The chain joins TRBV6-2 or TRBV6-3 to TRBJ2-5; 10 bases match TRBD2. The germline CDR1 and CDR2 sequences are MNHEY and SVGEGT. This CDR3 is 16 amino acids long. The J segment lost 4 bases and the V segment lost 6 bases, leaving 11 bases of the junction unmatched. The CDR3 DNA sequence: TGTGCCAGCAGATACGGACTAGCGGATTGGGGAGAGACCCAGTACTTC. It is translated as CASRYGLADWGETQYF.

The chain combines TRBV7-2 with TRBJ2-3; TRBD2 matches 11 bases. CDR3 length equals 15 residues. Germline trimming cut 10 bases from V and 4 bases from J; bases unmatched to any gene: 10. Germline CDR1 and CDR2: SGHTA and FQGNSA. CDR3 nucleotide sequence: TGTGCCATCCGACTAGCGGGGTTCTTTTCAGATACGCAGTATTTT. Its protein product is CAIRLAGFFSDTQYF. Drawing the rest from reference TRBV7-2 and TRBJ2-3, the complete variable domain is GAGVSQSPSNKVTEKGKDVELRCDPISGHTALYWYRQSLGQGLEFLIYFQGNSAPDKSGLPSDRFSAERTGGSVSTLTIQRTQQEDSAVYLCAIRLAGFFSDTQYFGPGTRLTVL.

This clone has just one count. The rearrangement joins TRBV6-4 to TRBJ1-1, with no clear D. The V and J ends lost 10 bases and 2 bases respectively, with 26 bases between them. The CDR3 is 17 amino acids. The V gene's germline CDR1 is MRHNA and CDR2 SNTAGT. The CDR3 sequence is CANPAGRRPEKNTEAFF. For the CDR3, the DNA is TGTGCCAACCCGGCGGGGAGACGACCCGAGAAAAACACTGAAGCTTTCTTT.

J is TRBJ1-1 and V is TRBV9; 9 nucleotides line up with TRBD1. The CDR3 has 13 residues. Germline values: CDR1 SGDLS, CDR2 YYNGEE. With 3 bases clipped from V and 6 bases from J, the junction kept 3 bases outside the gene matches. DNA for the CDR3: TGTGCCAGCAGCGGCCGGGACAGGGCTGAAGCTTTCTTT. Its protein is CASSGRDRAEAFF.

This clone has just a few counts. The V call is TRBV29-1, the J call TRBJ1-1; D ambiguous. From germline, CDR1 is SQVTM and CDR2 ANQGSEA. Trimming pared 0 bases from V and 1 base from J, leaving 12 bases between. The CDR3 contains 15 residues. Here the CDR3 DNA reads TGCAGCGTTGAAGATGGACTAGTGACGAACACTGAAGCTTTCTTT. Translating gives CSVEDGLVTNTEAFF.

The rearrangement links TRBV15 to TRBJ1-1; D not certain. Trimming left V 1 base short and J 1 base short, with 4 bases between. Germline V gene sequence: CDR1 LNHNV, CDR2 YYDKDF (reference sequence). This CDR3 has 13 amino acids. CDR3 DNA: TGTGCCACCAGCAGAGTCGGGAACACTGAAGCTTTCTTT. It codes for CATSRVGNTEAFF.

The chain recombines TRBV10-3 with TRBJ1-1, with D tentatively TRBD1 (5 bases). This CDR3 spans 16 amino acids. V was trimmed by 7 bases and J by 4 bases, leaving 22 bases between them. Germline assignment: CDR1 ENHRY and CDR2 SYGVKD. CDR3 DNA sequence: TGTGCCATCATGGGCCCGGCTTCGGGGGAGATCACTGAAGCTTTCTTT. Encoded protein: CAIMGPASGEITEAFF.

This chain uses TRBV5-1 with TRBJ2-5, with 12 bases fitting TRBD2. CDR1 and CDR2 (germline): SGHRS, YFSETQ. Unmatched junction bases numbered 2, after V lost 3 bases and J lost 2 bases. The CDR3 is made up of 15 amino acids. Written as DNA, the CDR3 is TGCGCCAGCAGCTCCCTAGCGGGGGGGCAAGAGACCCAGTACTTC. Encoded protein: CASSSLAGGQETQYF.

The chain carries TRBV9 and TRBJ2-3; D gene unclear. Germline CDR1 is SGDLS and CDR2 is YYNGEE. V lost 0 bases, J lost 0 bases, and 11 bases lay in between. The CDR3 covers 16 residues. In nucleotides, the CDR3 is TGTGCCAGCAGCGTAGCCCCGTCCGTAAGCACAGATACGCAGTATTTT. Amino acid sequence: CASSVAPSVSTDTQYF. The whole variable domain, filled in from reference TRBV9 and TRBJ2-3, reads DSGVTQTPKHLITATGQRVTLRCSPRSGDLSVYWYQQSLDQGLQFLIQYYNGEERAKGNILERFSAQQFPDLHSELNLSSLELGDSALYFCASSVAPSVSTDTQYFGPGTRLTVL.

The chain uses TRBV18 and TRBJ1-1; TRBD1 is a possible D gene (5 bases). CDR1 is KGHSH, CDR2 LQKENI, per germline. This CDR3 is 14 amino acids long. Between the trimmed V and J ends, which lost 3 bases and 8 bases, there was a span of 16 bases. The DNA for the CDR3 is TGTGCCAGCTCACCGGACACGACGGTGGACGAAGCTTTCTTT. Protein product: CASSPDTTVDEAFF.

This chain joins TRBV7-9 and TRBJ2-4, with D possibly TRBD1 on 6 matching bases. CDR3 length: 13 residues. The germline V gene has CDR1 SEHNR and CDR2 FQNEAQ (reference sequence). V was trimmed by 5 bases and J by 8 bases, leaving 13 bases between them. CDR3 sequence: CASSGPSGDIQYF. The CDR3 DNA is TGTGCCAGCAGCGGGCCGTCAGGGGACATTCAGTACTTC.

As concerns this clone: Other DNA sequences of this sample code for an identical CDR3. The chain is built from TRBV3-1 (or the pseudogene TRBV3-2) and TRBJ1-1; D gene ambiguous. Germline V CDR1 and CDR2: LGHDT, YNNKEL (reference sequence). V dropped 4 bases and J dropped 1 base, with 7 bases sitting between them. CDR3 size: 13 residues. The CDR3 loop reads CASSLGGNTEAFF. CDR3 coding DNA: TGTGCCAGCAGCCTCGGTGGGAACACTGAAGCTTTCTTT.

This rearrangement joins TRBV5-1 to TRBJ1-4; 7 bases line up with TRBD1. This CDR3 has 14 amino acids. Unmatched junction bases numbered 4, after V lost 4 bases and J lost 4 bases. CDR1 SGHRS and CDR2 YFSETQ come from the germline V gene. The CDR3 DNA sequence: TGCGCCAGCAGCCAGGGGGTAATTAATGAAAAACTGTTTTTT. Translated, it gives CASSQGVINEKLFF.

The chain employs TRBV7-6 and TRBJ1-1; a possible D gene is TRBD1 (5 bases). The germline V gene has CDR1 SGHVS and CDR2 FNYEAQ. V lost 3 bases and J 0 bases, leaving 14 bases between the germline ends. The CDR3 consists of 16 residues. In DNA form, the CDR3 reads TGTGCCAGCAGCTTGGCCGACAGATTCATGAACACTGAAGCTTTCTTT. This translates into CASSLADRFMNTEAFF.

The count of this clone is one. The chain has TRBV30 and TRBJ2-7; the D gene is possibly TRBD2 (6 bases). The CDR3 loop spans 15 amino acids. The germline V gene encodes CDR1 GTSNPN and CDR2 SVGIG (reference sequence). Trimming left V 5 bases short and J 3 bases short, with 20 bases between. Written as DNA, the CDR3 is TGTGCCTGGGCCGCCGTGGGCGGGGCGGGCTACGAGCAGTACTTC. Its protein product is CAWAAVGGAGYEQYF.

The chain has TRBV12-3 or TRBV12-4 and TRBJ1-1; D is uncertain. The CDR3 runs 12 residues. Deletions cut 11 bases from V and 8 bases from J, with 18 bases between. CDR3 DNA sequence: TGTGCCTCCCGCGGACCGGGGTACGAAGCTTTCTTT. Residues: CASRGPGYEAFF.

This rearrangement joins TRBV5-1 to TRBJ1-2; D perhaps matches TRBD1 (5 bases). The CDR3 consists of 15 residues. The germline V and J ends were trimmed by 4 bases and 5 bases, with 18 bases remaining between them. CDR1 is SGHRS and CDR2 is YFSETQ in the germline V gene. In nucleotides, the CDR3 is TGCGCCAGCAGCATAGGGGCCGTCTCAACTTATGGCTACACCTTC. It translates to CASSIGAVSTYGYTF. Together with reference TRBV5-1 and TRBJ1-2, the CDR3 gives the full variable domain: KAGVTQTPRYLIKTRGQQVTLSCSPISGHRSVSWYQQTPGQGLQFLFEYFSETQRNKGNFPGRFSGRQFSNSRSEMNVSTLELGDSALYLCASSIGAVSTYGYTFGSGTRLTVV.

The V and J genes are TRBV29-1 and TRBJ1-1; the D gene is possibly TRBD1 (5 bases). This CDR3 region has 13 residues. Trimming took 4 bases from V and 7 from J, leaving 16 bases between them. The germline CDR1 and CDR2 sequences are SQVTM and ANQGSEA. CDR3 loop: CSVGDSRVGEAFF. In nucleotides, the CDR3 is TGCAGCGTTGGGGACTCTAGGGTCGGTGAAGCTTTCTTT.

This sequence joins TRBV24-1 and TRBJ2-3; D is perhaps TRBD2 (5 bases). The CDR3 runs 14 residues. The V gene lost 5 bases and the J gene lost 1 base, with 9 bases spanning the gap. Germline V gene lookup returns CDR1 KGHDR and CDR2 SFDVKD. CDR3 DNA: TGTGCCACCAGTGGGTCCGGGGGCACAGATACGCAGTATTTT. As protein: CATSGSGGTDTQYF.

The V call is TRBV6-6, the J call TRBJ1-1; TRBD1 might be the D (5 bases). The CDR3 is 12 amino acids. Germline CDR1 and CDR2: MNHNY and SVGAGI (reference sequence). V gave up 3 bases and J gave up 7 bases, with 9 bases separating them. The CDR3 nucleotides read TGTGCCAGCAGTTATCTGGGGCTTGAAGCTTTCTTT. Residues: CASSYLGLEAFF.

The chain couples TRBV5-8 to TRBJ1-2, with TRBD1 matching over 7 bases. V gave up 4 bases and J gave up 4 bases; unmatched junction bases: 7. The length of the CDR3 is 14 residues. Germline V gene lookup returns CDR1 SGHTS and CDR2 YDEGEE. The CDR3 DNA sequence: TGTGCCAGCAGCACGACAGGGAACTCCTATGGCTACACCTTC. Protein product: CASSTTGNSYGYTF.